This T cell receptor beta chain stems from a study of response to subunit inactivated influenza vaccine. General study points: The authors proposed limited new T cell recruitment per seasonal influenza vaccination.

On this clonotype: The antigen is unknown.

One entry per CDR3 protein, called by TCRdb with MiXCR from the RT-PCR reads. The repertoire includes about 500,000 distinct CDR3 sequences, approximately 15% of them detected once, and approximately 3% sits in the top ten. Germline trimming cut 3 bases from V and 1 base from J; bases unmatched to any gene: 5. The length of the CDR3 is 15 residues. Germline V CDR1 and CDR2: DFQATT, SNEGSKA (reference sequence). This chain connects TRBV20-1 to TRBJ2-3; 9 bases fit TRBD1. The sample in question was CD4+ T cells sorted from PBMCs, obtained less than 30 months after vaccination. This clonotype was obtained from a man aged 45 to 75 who received an inactivated influenza vaccine. CDR3 protein: CSASDRGSGTDTQYF. The CDR3 nucleotides read TGCAGTGCTAGTGACAGGGGGTCGGGCACAGATACGCAGTATTTT.